The sample holds many counts of the clone carrying this TCR beta chain. The CDR3 length is 14 residues. The ends lost 5 bases at V and 2 bases at J; junction bases unmatched: 6. Sequencing libraries for TCR beta were prepared with iRepertoire HTBI primers and Arm-PCR of CDR3 regions. TCRdb independently ran MiXCR on the multiplex PCR reads; one entry per CDR3 protein. There are a few hundred thousand distinct CDR3 sequences in the sample; about 15% occur only once, and over 7% lies in the top ten. These data are taken from a study of regulatory T cells in long-lasting Graves disease. Time point in this sample: newly diagnosed GD, antithyroid drugs for less than 3 months. RNA isolated from PBMCs was used to make the TCR library. Each patient gave approximately 9.6 milliliters of EDTA-anticoagulated peripheral blood. The same data also contributed to another study, on T cells in Graves' hyperthyroidism and ophthalmopathy. That publication notes: From stable hyperthyroidism, ophthalmopathy was set apart by a 13 V-J model.

The source of this sequence is a woman aged 35 to 49 with Graves disease. The sequencing used peripheral blood mononuclear cells (PBMCs), collected at new diagnosis, from a patient treated with antithyroid drugs. The chain joins TRBV12-3 or TRBV12-4 to TRBJ2-7; 7 bases match TRBD1. CDR3 loop: CASSNWDSPYEQYF. DNA for the CDR3: TGTGCCAGCAGTAACTGGGACAGTCCCTACGAGCAGTACTTC.